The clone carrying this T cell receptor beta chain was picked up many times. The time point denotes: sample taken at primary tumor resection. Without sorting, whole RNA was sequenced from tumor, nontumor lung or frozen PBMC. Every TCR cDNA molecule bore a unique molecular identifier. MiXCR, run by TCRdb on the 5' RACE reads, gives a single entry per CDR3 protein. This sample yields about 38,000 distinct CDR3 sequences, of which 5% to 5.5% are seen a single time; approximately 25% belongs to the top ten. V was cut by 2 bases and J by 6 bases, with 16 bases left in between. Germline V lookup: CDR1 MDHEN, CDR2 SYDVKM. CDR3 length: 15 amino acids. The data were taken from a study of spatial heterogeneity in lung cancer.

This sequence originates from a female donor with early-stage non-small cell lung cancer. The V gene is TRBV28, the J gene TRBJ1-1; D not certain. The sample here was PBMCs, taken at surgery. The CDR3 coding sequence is TGTGCCAGCAGTTTAAGGTCCGGATGGGCCTCTGAAGCTTTCTTT. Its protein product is CASSLRSGWASEAFF.